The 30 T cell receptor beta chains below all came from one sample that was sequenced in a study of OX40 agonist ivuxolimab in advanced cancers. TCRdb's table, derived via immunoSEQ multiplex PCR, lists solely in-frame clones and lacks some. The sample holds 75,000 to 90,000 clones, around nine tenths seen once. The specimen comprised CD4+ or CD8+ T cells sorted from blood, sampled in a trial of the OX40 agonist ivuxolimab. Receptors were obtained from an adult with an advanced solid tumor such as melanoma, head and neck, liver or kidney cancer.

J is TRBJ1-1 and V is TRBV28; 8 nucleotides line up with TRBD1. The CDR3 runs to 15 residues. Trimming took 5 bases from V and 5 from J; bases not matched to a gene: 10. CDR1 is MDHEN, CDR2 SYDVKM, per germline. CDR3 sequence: CASSLPQGVGTEAFF. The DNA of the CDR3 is TGTGCCAGCAGTCTCCCACAGGGGGTTGGGACTGAAGCTTTCTTT.

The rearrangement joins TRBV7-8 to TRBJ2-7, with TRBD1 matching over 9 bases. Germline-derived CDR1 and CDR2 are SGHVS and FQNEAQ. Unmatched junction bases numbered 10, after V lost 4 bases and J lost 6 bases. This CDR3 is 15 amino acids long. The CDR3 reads CASSWKRDRVGEQYF. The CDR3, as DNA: TGTGCCAGCAGCTGGAAAAGGGACAGGGTGGGCGAGCAGTACTTC.

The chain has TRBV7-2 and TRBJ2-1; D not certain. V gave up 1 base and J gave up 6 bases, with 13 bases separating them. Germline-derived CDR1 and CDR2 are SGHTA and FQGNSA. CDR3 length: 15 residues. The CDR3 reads CASSLVGDGTNEQFF. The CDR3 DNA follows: TGTGCCAGCAGCTTAGTTGGTGATGGAACCAATGAGCAGTTCTTC.

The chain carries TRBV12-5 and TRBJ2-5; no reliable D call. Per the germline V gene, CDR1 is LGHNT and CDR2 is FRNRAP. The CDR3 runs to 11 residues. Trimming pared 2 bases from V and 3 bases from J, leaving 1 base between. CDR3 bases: TGTGCTAGTGGTTTGAAAGAGACCCAGTACTTC. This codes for CASGLKETQYF.

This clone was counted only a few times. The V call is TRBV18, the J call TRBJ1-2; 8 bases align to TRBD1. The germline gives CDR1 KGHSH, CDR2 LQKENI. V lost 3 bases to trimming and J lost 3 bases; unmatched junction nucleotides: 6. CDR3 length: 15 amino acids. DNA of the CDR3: TGTGCCAGCTCACCTACCGGACAGGGAGACTATGGCTACACCTTC. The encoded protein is CASSPTGQGDYGYTF.

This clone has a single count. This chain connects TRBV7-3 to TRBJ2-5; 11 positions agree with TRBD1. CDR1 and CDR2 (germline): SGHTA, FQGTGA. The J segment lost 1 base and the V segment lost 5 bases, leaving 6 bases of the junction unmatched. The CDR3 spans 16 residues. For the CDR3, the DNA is TGTGCCAGCAGCGTAAGAGGACAGGGGGCCCAAGAGACCCAGTACTTC. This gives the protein CASSVRGQGAQETQYF.

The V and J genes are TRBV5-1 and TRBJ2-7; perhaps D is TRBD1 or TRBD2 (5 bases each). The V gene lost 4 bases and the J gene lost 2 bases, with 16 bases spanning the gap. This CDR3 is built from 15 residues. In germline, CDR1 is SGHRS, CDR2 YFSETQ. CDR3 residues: CASSAGRDPTYEQYF. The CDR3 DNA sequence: TGCGCCAGCAGCGCAGGCAGGGACCCCACCTACGAGCAGTACTTC. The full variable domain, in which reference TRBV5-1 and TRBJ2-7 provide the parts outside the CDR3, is KAGVTQTPRYLIKTRGQQVTLSCSPISGHRSVSWYQQTPGQGLQFLFEYFSETQRNKGNFPGRFSGRQFSNSRSEMNVSTLELGDSALYLCASSAGRDPTYEQYFGPGTRLTVT.

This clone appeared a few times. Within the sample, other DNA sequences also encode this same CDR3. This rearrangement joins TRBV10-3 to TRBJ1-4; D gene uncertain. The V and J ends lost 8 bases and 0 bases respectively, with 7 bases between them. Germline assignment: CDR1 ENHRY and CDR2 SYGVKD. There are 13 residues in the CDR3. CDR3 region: CAIRDATNEKLFF. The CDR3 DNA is TGTGCCATCCGGGATGCAACTAATGAAAAACTGTTTTTT.

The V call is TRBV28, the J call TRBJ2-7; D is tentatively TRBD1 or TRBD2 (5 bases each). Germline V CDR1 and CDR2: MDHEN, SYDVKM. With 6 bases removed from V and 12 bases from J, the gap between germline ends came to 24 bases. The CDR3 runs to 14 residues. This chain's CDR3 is CASSPGQAVPGGYF. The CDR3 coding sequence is TGTGCCAGCAGCCCGGGTCAGGCAGTCCCTGGGGGGTACTTC. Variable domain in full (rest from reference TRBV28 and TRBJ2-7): DVKVTQSSRYLVKRTGEKVFLECVQDMDHENMFWYRQDPGLGLRLIYFSYDVKMKEKGDIPEGYSVSREKKERFSLILESASTNQTSMYLCASSPGQAVPGGYFGPGTRLTVT.

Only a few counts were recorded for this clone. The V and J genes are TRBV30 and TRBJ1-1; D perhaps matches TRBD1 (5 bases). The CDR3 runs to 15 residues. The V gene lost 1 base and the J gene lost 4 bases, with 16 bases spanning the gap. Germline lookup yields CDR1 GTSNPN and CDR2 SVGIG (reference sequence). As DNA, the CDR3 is TGTGCCTGGAGTGCCGGTAGAGGGGCTGGCACTGAAGCTTTCTTT. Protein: CAWSAGRGAGTEAFF.

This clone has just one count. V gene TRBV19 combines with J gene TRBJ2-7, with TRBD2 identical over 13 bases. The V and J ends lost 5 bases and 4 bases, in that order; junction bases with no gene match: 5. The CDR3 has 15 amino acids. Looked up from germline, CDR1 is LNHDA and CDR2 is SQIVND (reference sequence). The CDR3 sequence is CASSVGLAGYYEQYF. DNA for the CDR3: TGTGCCAGTAGTGTGGGACTAGCGGGATATTACGAGCAGTACTTC.

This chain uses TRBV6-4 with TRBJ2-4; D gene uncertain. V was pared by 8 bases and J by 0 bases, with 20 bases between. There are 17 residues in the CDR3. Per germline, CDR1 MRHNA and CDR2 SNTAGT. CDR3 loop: CASRSDASRLAKNIQYF. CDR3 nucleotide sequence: TGTGCCAGCCGGAGTGATGCCAGCCGCCTAGCCAAAAACATTCAGTACTTC.

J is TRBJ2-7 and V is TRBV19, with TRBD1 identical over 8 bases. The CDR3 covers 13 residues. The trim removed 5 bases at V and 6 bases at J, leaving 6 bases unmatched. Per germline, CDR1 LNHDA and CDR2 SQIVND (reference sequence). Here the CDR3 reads CASSDRGLTEQYF. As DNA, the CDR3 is TGTGCCAGTAGTGACAGGGGCTTGACCGAGCAGTACTTC. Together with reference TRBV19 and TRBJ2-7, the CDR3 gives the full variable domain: DGGITQSPKYLFRKEGQNVTLSCEQNLNHDAMYWYRQDPGQGLRLIYYSQIVNDFQKGDIAEGYSVSREKKESFPLTVTSAQKNPTAFYLCASSDRGLTEQYFGPGTRLTVT.

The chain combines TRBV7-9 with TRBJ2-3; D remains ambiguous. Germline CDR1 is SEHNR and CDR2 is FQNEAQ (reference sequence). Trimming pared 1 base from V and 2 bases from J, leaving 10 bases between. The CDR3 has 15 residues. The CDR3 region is CASSLGAGYTDTQYF. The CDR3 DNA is TGTGCCAGCAGCTTAGGGGCCGGGTACACAGATACGCAGTATTTT.

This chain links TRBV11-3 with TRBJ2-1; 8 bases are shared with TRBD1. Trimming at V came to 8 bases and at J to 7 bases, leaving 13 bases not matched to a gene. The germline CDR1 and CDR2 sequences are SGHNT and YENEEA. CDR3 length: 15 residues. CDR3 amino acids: CASAWDRSPKNEQFF. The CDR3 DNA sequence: TGTGCCAGCGCTTGGGACAGGAGTCCTAAAAATGAGCAGTTCTTC.

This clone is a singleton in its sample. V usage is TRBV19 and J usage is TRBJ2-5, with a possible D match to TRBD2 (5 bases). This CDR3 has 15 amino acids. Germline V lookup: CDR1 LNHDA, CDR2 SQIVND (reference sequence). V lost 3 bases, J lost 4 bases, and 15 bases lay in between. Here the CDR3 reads CASSIMVSRGETQYF. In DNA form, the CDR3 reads TGTGCCAGTAGTATTATGGTCTCCCGGGGAGAGACCCAGTACTTC.

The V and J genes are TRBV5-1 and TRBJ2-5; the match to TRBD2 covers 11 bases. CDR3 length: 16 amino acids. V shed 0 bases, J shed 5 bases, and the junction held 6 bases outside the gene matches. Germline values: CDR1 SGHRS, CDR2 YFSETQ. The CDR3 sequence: CASSLVSGGAWETQYF. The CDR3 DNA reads TGCGCCAGCAGCTTGGTTAGCGGGGGGGCCTGGGAGACCCAGTACTTC. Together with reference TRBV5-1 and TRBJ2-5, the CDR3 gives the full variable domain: KAGVTQTPRYLIKTRGQQVTLSCSPISGHRSVSWYQQTPGQGLQFLFEYFSETQRNKGNFPGRFSGRQFSNSRSEMNVSTLELGDSALYLCASSLVSGGAWETQYFGPGTRLLVL.

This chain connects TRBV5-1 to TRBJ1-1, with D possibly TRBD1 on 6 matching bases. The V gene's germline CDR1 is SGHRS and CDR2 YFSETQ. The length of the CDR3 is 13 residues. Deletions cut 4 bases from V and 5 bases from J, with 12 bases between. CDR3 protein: CASSPTGRTEAFF. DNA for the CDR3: TGCGCCAGCAGCCCAACAGGGAGGACTGAAGCTTTCTTT.

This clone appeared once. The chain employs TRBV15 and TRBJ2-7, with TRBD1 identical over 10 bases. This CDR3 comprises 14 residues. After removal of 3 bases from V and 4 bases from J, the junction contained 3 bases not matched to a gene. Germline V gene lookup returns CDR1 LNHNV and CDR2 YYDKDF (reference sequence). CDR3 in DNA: TGTGCCACCAGCAGGACAGGGGGCTTATACGAGCAGTACTTC. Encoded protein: CATSRTGGLYEQYF.

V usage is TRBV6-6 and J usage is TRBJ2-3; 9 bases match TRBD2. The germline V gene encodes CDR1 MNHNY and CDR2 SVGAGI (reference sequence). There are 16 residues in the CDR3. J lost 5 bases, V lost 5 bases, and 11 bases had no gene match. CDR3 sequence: CASSVGLAGPKDTQYF. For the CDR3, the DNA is TGTGCCAGCAGTGTTGGGCTAGCGGGGCCCAAAGATACGCAGTATTTT.

This chain's CDR3 is CASRDRGTTGELFF. The CDR3 region has the DNA TGTGCCAGCAGAGACAGGGGTACCACCGGGGAGCTGTTTTTT. The rearrangement uses TRBV2 and TRBJ2-2, with 8 nucleotides matching TRBD1. CDR3 length equals 14 residues. The J segment lost 4 bases and the V segment lost 6 bases, leaving 4 bases of the junction unmatched. In germline, CDR1 is SNHLY, CDR2 FYNNEI.

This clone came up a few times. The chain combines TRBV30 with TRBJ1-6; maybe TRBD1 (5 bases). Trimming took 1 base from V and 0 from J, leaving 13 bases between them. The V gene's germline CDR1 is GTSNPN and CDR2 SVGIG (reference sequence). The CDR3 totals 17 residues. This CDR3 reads CAWSGRDEYSYNSPLHF. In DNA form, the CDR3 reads TGTGCCTGGAGTGGCCGGGACGAATACTCCTATAATTCACCCCTCCACTTT.

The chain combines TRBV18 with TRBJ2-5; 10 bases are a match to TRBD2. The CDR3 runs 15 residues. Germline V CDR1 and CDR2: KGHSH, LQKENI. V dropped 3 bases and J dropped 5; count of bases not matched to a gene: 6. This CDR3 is CASSPTSGRVETQYF. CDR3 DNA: TGTGCCAGCTCACCGACCAGCGGGAGGGTTGAGACCCAGTACTTC.

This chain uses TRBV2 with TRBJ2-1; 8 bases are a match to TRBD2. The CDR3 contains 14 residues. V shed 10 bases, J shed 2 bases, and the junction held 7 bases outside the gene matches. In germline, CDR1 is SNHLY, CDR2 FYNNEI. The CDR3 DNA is TGTGCCACTGCGGGACTAGTGACCTACAATGAGCAGTTCTTC. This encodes CATAGLVTYNEQFF.

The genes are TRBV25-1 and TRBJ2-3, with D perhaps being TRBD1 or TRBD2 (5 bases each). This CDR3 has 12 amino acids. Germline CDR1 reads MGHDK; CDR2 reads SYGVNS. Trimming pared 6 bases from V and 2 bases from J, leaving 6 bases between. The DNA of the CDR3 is TGTGCCAGCAGGGGGGACACAGATACGCAGTATTTT. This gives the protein CASRGDTDTQYF.

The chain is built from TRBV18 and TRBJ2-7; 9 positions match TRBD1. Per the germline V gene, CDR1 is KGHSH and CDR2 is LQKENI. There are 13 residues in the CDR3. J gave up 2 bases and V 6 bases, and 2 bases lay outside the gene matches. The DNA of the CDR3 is TGTGCCAGCTCCCGGGACAGGGCCTACGAGCAGTACTTC. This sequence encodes CASSRDRAYEQYF.

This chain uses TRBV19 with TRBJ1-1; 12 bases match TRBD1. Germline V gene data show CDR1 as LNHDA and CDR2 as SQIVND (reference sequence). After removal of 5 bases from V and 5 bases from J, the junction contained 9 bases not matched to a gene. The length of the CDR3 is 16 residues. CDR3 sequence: CASSVRDRGHDTEAFF. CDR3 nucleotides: TGTGCCAGTAGTGTCCGGGACAGGGGGCATGATACTGAAGCTTTCTTT.

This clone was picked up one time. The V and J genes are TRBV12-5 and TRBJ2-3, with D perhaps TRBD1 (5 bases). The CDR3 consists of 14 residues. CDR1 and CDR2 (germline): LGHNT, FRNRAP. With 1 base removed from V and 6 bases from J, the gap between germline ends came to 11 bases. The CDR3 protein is CASGLGQLSDTQYF. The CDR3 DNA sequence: TGTGCTAGTGGTTTGGGACAGTTGTCGGATACGCAGTATTTT. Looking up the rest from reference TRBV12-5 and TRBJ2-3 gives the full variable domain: DARVTQTPRHKVTEMGQEVTMRCQPILGHNTVFWYRQTMMQGLELLAYFRNRAPLDDSGMPKDRFSAEMPDATLATLKIQPSEPRDSAVYFCASGLGQLSDTQYFGPGTRLTVL.

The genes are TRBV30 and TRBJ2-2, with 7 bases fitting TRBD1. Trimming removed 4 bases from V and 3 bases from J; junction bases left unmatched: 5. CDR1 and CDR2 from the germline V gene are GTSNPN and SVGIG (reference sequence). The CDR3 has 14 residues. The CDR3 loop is CAWIRGRDTGELFF. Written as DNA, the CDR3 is TGTGCCTGGATTAGGGGGCGCGACACCGGGGAGCTGTTTTTT.

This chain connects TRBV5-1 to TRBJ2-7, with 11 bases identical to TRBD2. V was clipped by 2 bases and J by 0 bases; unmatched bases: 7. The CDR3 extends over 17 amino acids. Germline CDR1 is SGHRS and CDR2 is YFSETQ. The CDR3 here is CASSFPSGGITSYEQYF. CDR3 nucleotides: TGCGCCAGCAGCTTTCCTAGCGGGGGGATAACCTCCTACGAGCAGTACTTC.